This T cell receptor beta chain was recorded in a study of T cell responses to AZD1222 COVID-19 vaccine (TCRdb year 2021). Regarding the research as a whole: A total of 230 or so trial participants underwent TCR sequencing, of whom some 210 received two doses of AZD1222 and about 25 received two doses of the MenACWY control vaccine. Trial participants were enrolled by age into 18-55, 56-69 and 70-plus year subgroups, with roughly 160, 29 and 62 TCR-sequenced participants respectively. Results and caveats for the whole study, not just this receptor: In the small 56-69-year group, the increase in depth fell short of significance, most likely because of low power. Participants were mostly white British and included more females than males, and it was suggested by the authors that clonal diversity may have been underestimated. Epitopes outside the regions mutated in the B.1.351 and B.1.1.7 variants were reportedly recognized by nearly half of the unique spike-specific TCRs. Conclusions about previously exposed vaccinees are limited because only six or seven AZD1222 recipients were SARS-CoV-2 seropositive at baseline. No day 14 peak-response samples were available, so repertoires were characterized only after the peak T cell response. After two AZD1222 doses, both the breadth and the depth of spike-specific TCRs were significantly higher than at day 0 and than in MenACWY recipients. CD4 TCRs associated with the vaccine covered the entire spike protein, and the dominant responses were in regions 160-218 and 743-854.

The germline V gene provides CDR1 MNHEY and CDR2 SVGEGT. Inclusive of the bounding cysteine and phenylalanine, the CDR3 is 17 residues long. Of all the DNA, just the CDR3 is kept, 51 bases in frame from base 1. V has 5 bases trimmed and J has 4 bases trimmed; junction bases matching no gene number 6. On this clone itself: The target of this receptor is not known. Base qualities are not provided; no much larger clone lies one nucleotide away.

The CDR3 regions of human TCRbeta chains were analyzed by immunosequencing. On the study's bioinformatics: TCRs in the repertoires were compared against a reference library of SARS-CoV-2-specific TCRs that had been generated with the MIRA antigen-specificity platform. Breadth was defined as the fraction of unique TCRs that were SARS-CoV-2-associated. Depth was defined as the fraction of total T cells that were SARS-CoV-2-associated. Using the MIRA data, each spike-specific TCR was assigned both to the spike region to which the TCR was reactive and to a CD4 or CD8 class. Log10-transformed breadth and depth values were compared by one-way ANOVA with Sidak's multiple comparisons tests. Here the immuneACCESS table is served through TCRdb, limited to in-frame sequences with V and J called. Missing clones are a known gap in these copies; in checked studies unresolved V genes cover under half, and the rest lacks a known reason. The V and J calls and clone size are taken from that table; D and trimming were inferred from the DNA. This sample is represented by some 100,000 clones; 85% to 90% of them were singletons. About 7.4% of the sample rests with the top ten.

Sample time point, as interpreted from the label and publication: about 28 days (+/-7) after the second vaccine dose. Because spike-specific TCR depth and breadth did not differ between the two schedules, AZD1222 recipients who got a second dose at roughly 4 weeks were pooled with those who got a second dose at roughly 12 weeks. Samples from vaccinated people were obtained from the UK trials COV001 and COV002, which included a single-blind randomized controlled phase 2/3 trial of AZD1222 (ChAdOx1 nCoV-19) in healthy adults. For TCRbeta chain sequencing, PBMC samples were collected from trial participants at day 0 and at day 28 after the second dose.

The chain was built from TRBV6-2 or TRBV6-3 and TRBJ2-3; a stretch of 16 junction bases matches TRBD2. The origin of this receptor is an adult who received the AZD1222 COVID-19 vaccine. The sequencing here drew on peripheral blood, taken 28 days after the second AZD1222 dose. In nucleotides, the sequence is TGTGCCAGCAGTCACGGGACTAGCGGGAGGGCCTCAGATACGCAGTATTTT. This gives the protein CASSHGTSGRASDTQYF.